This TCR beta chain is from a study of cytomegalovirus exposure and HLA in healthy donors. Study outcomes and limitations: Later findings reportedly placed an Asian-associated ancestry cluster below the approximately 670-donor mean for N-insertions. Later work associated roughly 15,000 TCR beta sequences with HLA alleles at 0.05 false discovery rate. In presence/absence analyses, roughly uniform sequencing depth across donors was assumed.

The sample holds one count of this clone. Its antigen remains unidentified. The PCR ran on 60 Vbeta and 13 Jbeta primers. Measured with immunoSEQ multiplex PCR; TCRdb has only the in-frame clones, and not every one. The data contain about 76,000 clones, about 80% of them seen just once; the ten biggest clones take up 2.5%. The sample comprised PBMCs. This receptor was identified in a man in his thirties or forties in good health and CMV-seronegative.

CDR3 DNA: TGCGCCAGCAGCCAAGTGGGGGCGCAGGATTATAATGAAAAACTGTTTTTT. Residues: CASSQVGAQDYNEKLFF. The rearrangement links TRBV4-1 to TRBJ1-4; perhaps TRBD1 as D (6 bases). The germline gives CDR1 MGHRA, CDR2 YSYEKL. The CDR3 runs to 17 residues. V shed 1 base and J shed 4 bases, with 16 bases lying between them.